This is a list of T cell receptor beta chains from one sample in a study of T cells in Graves' hyperthyroidism and ophthalmopathy. TCRdb reprocessed the multiplex PCR reads via MiXCR and lists one record per CDR3 protein. The sample shows some 500,000 distinct CDR3 sequences, over 13% of them seen only once. The sample taken for sequencing was blood. These receptors all come from a young woman with Graves' hyperthyroidism. Each CDR3 is given without its conserved first and last residue. Size is stated for part of the rows, as once, few or many counts, or as a class when the clone is expanded.

V gene	CDR3 length	clone size	J gene	CDR3 protein
TRBV19	15	many	TRBJ2-1	ASSIARDHFSYNEQF
TRBV12-3/TRBV12-4	13	many	TRBJ2-7	ASSLTGTGINEQY
TRBV29-1	14	many	TRBJ2-1	SVETSGRKTYNEQF
TRBV24-1	10	many	TRBJ2-1	ATQWADNEQF
TRBV2	12	many	TRBJ1-5	ASSEALSNQPQH
TRBV3-1	13	many	TRBJ1-5	ASSQDPGANQPQH
TRBV11-3	10	many	TRBJ2-2	ASSLESGELF
TRBV15	14	many	TRBJ2-3	ATSSPDRGRTDTQY
TRBV3-1	11	many	TRBJ1-4	ASSQNSNEKLF
TRBV29-1	12	few	TRBJ1-3	SVDQGKAGNTIY
TRBV6-5	13	many	TRBJ2-3	ASSYALGTGTAQY
TRBV10-3	12	many	TRBJ2-7	AARTSRSSYEQY
TRBV20-1	13	NA	TRBJ2-7	SAPPGSGAPYEQY
TRBV6-1	11	many	TRBJ1-1	ASSWTGETEAF
TRBV30	10	many	TRBJ1-1	AWSVQGPEAF
TRBV27	13	many	TRBJ1-1	ASSSFDRGQTEAF
TRBV19	14	NA	TRBJ2-1	ASGASGRGPYNEQF
TRBV19	14	NA	TRBJ2-5	ASKKTGGRSGETQY
TRBV20-1	11	NA	TRBJ2-1	SARDQNRNEQF
TRBV12-3/TRBV12-4	13	many	TRBJ2-1	ASSPGDTGQNEQF
TRBV13	12	many	TRBJ1-2	ASSSGQNDYGYT
TRBV12-3/TRBV12-4	13	many	TRBJ2-5	ASTRTGGLQETQY
TRBV29-1	9	few	TRBJ1-2	SITGFGGYT
TRBV18	11	once	TRBJ2-1	ASSQERMNKQF
TRBV12-3/TRBV12-4	11	NA	TRBJ2-7	ASSLAQGYGQY
TRBV19	11	NA	TRBJ2-1	ASSPGRTVGQF
TRBV11-3	14	many	TRBJ2-1	ASSAKGLAGVDEQF
TRBV20-1	14	many	TRBJ2-3	SARDAPGQVTDTQY
TRBV12-3/TRBV12-4	15	few	TRBJ2-2	ASSFSGETENTGELF
TRBV6-1	11	many	TRBJ1-2	ASSPDTGVGYT
TRBV7-9	14	once	TRBJ1-1	ASSFGGRGLGTEAF
TRBV7-9	15	NA	TRBJ1-1	ASSARTAPSTQSEAF
TRBV13	9	few	TRBJ2-4	ASSSRGIQY
TRBV5-1	11	many	TRBJ1-1	ASSLAGNTEAF
TRBV6-9	10	few	TRBJ1-1	ASSDRGSEAF
TRBV11-2	12	many	TRBJ1-5	ASSVGVGNQPQH
TRBV2	15	many	TRBJ2-1	ASTQISGWVSAVGQF
TRBV4-1	11	many	TRBJ1-2	ASSQVGEYGYT
TRBV20-1	10	many	TRBJ1-1	SAMDGNTEAF
TRBV5-4	10	NA	TRBJ2-3	ASSQMTDTQY
TRBV19	10	many	TRBJ2-5	ASSAHVETQY
TRBV28	14	many	TRBJ2-2	ASVTSGSKGAGELF
TRBV11-1	13	many	TRBJ2-1	ASSFVIGRPNEQF
TRBV13	13	NA	TRBJ2-2	ASSLVGENTGELF
TRBV4-1	12	many	TRBJ2-1	ASSQVNRNNEQF